A selection of T cell receptor beta chains follows, all from one sample in a study of a mutant IDH1 vaccine in newly diagnosed glioma. TCRdb's copy holds only in-frame clones and misses some; the assay was immunoSEQ multiplex PCR. Among 90,000 to 95,000 clones listed, 80% to 90% were seen once. The specimen was PBMCs, collected from a glioma patient treated with radiotherapy, temozolomide or both. These TCRs come from a woman aged 50 to 65 with glioma. Each CDR3 is given with its conserved first and last residue. The order of the fields is V gene, clone size, J gene, CDR3 protein. Not every row has a clone size; where given, it reads once, few, many or a size class.

V: TRBV6-5
size: NA
J: TRBJ2-7
CDR3: CASSLEPGFEQYF

V: TRBV9
size: NA
J: TRBJ1-4
CDR3: CASSPRGGRQGEGEKLFF

V: TRBV7-2
size: NA
J: TRBJ2-7
CDR3: CASSLVGYEQYF

V: TRBV5-1
size: NA
J: TRBJ2-1
CDR3: CASSFVGGRGNEQFF

V: TRBV9
size: NA
J: TRBJ1-1
CDR3: CASNRWGDTEAFF

V: TRBV5-1
size: NA
J: TRBJ2-1
CDR3: CASSSGRYNEQFF

V: TRBV19
size: NA
J: TRBJ2-7
CDR3: CASSPSPGLNFHEQYF

V: TRBV5-1
size: NA
J: TRBJ1-6
CDR3: CASSLGLGRDNSPLHF

V: TRBV11-3
size: NA
J: TRBJ2-3
CDR3: CASSPAGTSGGEADTQYF

V: TRBV19
size: NA
J: TRBJ2-5
CDR3: CASRGGVTETQYF

V: TRBV5-6
size: NA
J: TRBJ1-1
CDR3: CASSLGSNTEAFF

V: TRBV18
size: NA
J: TRBJ1-5
CDR3: CASSSTQLNQPQHF

V: TRBV18
size: NA
J: TRBJ1-3
CDR3: CASSPGTDGNTIYF

V: TRBV12-5
size: NA
J: TRBJ1-5
CDR3: CASGPGTGLNQPQHF

V: TRBV30
size: NA
J: TRBJ2-2
CDR3: CAWARGEGGELFF

V: TRBV27
size: NA
J: TRBJ1-1
CDR3: CASTDRLFMNTEAFF

V: TRBV27
size: NA
J: TRBJ1-1
CDR3: CASSSRTGTDEAFF

V: TRBV10-3
size: NA
J: TRBJ1-5
CDR3: CANRDREGQPQHF

V: TRBV9
size: NA
J: TRBJ1-3
CDR3: CASSVENSGNTIYF

V: TRBV15
size: NA
J: TRBJ2-5
CDR3: CATSRGQFEETQYF

V: TRBV28
size: NA
J: TRBJ1-2
CDR3: CASSLPGQYGYTF

V: TRBV6-5
size: few
J: TRBJ2-7
CDR3: CASSRRTGSYEQYF

V: TRBV27
size: NA
J: TRBJ2-7
CDR3: CASNPFGTGINYEQYF

V: TRBV5-6
size: NA
J: TRBJ1-2
CDR3: CASSLGRVGGYTF

V: TRBV19
size: NA
J: TRBJ2-2
CDR3: CASTRQQGGTGELFF

V: TRBV30
size: NA
J: TRBJ1-3
CDR3: CACELGQLSSGNTIYF

V: TRBV30
size: few
J: TRBJ1-1
CDR3: CAWSTGIYGDTEAFF

V: TRBV6-5
size: NA
J: TRBJ2-1
CDR3: CASRKLNEQFF

V: TRBV7-2
size: once
J: TRBJ2-3
CDR3: CASSLAGLAVTDTQYF

V: TRBV28
size: NA
J: TRBJ2-7
CDR3: CASSLIAGGHEQYF

V: TRBV7-2
size: NA
J: TRBJ1-5
CDR3: CASSIQGGNQPQHF

V: TRBV6-1
size: once
J: TRBJ1-5
CDR3: CASSDNRGYNQPQHF

V: TRBV19
size: NA
J: TRBJ1-1
CDR3: CASRVQRVMNTEAFF

V: TRBV2
size: NA
J: TRBJ1-4
CDR3: CASSRPGRPGNEKLFF

V: TRBV5-1
size: NA
J: TRBJ2-7
CDR3: CASSPGTGGYEQYF

V: TRBV5-1
size: NA
J: TRBJ1-4
CDR3: CASSQWQGETNEKLFF

V: TRBV10-3
size: NA
J: TRBJ1-1
CDR3: CAISESSVGGIEAFF

V: TRBV7-6
size: NA
J: TRBJ2-5
CDR3: CASSLGGSETQYF

V: TRBV18
size: NA
J: TRBJ2-7
CDR3: CASSPNLYEQYF

V: TRBV6-5
size: few
J: TRBJ2-7
CDR3: CASSYSYGNGYEQYF

V: TRBV19
size: NA
J: TRBJ1-5
CDR3: CASTMTGLGVGQPQHF

V: TRBV9
size: NA
J: TRBJ1-3
CDR3: CASSVTGGSGNTIYF

V: TRBV29-1
size: NA
J: TRBJ2-3
CDR3: CSGDSGGTDTQYF

V: TRBV5-1
size: NA
J: TRBJ2-7
CDR3: CASSLGGGRSYEQYF

V: TRBV2
size: NA
J: TRBJ1-5
CDR3: CASRGQGNQPQHF

V: TRBV4-3
size: NA
J: TRBJ2-7
CDR3: CASSQDPYEQYF

V: TRBV6-5
size: NA
J: TRBJ1-2
CDR3: CASRKTGTGYTF

V: TRBV6-5
size: NA
J: TRBJ1-1
CDR3: CATQIGTEAFF

V: TRBV4-2
size: NA
J: TRBJ2-2
CDR3: CASSQEAGMGELFF

V: TRBV5-6
size: NA
J: TRBJ1-4
CDR3: CASSPIGGGNEKLFF

V: TRBV9
size: NA
J: TRBJ1-2
CDR3: CASSVGPEQYGYTF